The entry below describes one T cell receptor beta chain. This sample is part of a study of blood T cell repertoires in COVID-19. The repertoire was sequenced with immunoSEQ multiplex PCR; TCRdb's copy has only in-frame clones and lacks some. Here the sample spans about 180,000 clones, roughly three quarters being singletons. Germline V gene sequence: CDR1 MNHEY, CDR2 SVGAGI. The CDR3 loop spans 15 amino acids. Trimming removed 7 bases at V and 2 bases at J, with 18 bases between. This clonotype was sampled from a man between 60 and 70 years old who had been exposed to COVID-19. What was sequenced was PBMCs or T cells enriched from blood (not recorded which). J is TRBJ2-7 and V is TRBV6-5, with D possibly matching TRBD1 (5 bases). CDR3 coding DNA: TGTGCCAGCAACAGAGACAGATCCCCTACCTACGAGCAGTACTTC. Translating it yields CASNRDRSPTYEQYF.